This T cell receptor beta chain appears in the sequencing data of a study of OX40 agonist ivuxolimab in advanced cancers. The junction had 10 bases not matched to a gene; V was cut back by 6 bases and J by 4 bases. The CDR3 contains 16 residues. The germline gives CDR1 LNHDA, CDR2 SQIVND (reference sequence). Repertoires were generated with immunoSEQ multiplex PCR, while TCRdb's copy carries only in-frame clones and drops some. The profile covers some 100,000 clones, with about nine tenths appearing a single time and approximately 0.31% taken by the ten largest. The receptor's source is an adult with an advanced solid tumor such as melanoma, head and neck, liver or kidney cancer. The chain carries TRBV19 and TRBJ1-1, with TRBD1 matching 11 bases. This sample comprised CD4+ or CD8+ T cells sorted from blood, obtained in a trial of the OX40 agonist ivuxolimab. The CDR3 protein is CASRGGTGGGRTEAFF. The CDR3 DNA sequence: TGTGCCAGTAGAGGCGGGACAGGGGGAGGACGCACTGAAGCTTTCTTT. The whole variable domain, remainder taken from reference TRBV19 and TRBJ1-1, is DGGITQSPKYLFRKEGQNVTLSCEQNLNHDAMYWYRQDPGQGLRLIYYSQIVNDFQKGDIAEGYSVSREKKESFPLTVTSAQKNPTAFYLCASRGGTGGGRTEAFFGQGTRLTVV.